The 31 T cell receptor beta chains reported below all come from one sample, sequenced in a study of response to subunit inactivated influenza vaccine. TCRdb re-analysed the RT-PCR reads in MiXCR, keeping a single row per CDR3 protein. The data hold hundreds of thousands of distinct CDR3 sequences, with 15% to 17% observed a single time. Here the sequenced sample was PBMCs from blood, taken roughly 12 days after vaccination. The receptors were gathered from a man between 50 and 59 years old who received an inactivated influenza vaccine.

The V and J genes are TRBV12-3 or TRBV12-4 and TRBJ2-6; D perhaps matches TRBD1 (5 bases). The V end lost 0 bases, the J end lost 4 bases, and 19 bases lay between the germline ends. The CDR3 is 19 amino acids. CDR3: CASSLAGAAGLAGANVLTF. The CDR3 nucleotides are TGTGCCAGCAGTTTAGCTGGTGCGGCAGGGTTGGCGGGGGCCAACGTCCTGACTTTC.

This clonotype was seen a handful of times. The gene calls are TRBV6-2 or TRBV6-3 and TRBJ1-1; D call uncertain. CDR3 length: 15 residues. With 5 bases removed from V and 1 base from J, the gap between germline ends came to 14 bases. Germline CDR1 and CDR2: MNHEY and SVGEGT. Here the CDR3 DNA reads TGTGCCAGCAGTCACCTGACGGATAGGAACACTGAAGCTTTCTTT. Its protein product is CASSHLTDRNTEAFF.

This clonotype was counted between two and nine times. The rearrangement joins TRBV18 to TRBJ1-5; D is undetermined. The V gene lost 3 bases and the J gene lost 2 bases, with 14 bases spanning the gap. CDR1 is KGHSH and CDR2 is LQKENI in the germline V gene. This CDR3 has 16 amino acids. CDR3 loop: CASSPGTDIRNQPQHF. In DNA form, the CDR3 reads TGTGCCAGCTCACCGGGAACAGACATCCGCAATCAGCCCCAGCATTTT.

This clonotype was recorded a few times. V usage is TRBV12-3 or TRBV12-4 and J usage is TRBJ2-5, with D possibly being TRBD2 (6 bases). Trimming removed 6 bases from V and 10 bases from J, with 15 bases in between. The CDR3 consists of 12 residues. As DNA, the CDR3 is TGTGCCAGCAGCGTGACTAGTTGGAGCCAGTACTTC. It translates to CASSVTSWSQYF.

At least ten counts were recorded for this clonotype. The chain links TRBV5-1 to TRBJ1-2, with D maybe TRBD1 (5 bases). V gave up 0 bases and J gave up 7 bases, with 10 bases separating them. This CDR3 region has 13 residues. Per germline, CDR1 SGHRS and CDR2 YFSETQ. This CDR3 is CASSLATGGGYTF. The CDR3 DNA follows: TGCGCCAGCAGCTTGGCCACTGGGGGTGGCTACACCTTC.

This clonotype was detected a few times. This sequence joins TRBV7-2 and TRBJ2-4; D is unclear. The germline gives CDR1 SGHTA, CDR2 FQGNSA. V lost 5 bases to trimming and J lost 0 bases, with 11 bases between them. This CDR3 has 15 residues. CDR3 nucleotides: TGTGCCAGCAGCCCCGGGCACATAGCCAAAAACATTCAGTACTTC. Translated, it gives CASSPGHIAKNIQYF. Combining the CDR3 with reference TRBV7-2 and TRBJ2-4 gives the whole variable domain GAGVSQSPSNKVTEKGKDVELRCDPISGHTALYWYRQSLGQGLEFLIYFQGNSAPDKSGLPSDRFSAERTGGSVSTLTIQRTQQEDSAVYLCASSPGHIAKNIQYFGAGTRLSVL.

This clonotype was recorded many times. The V and J genes are TRBV12-3 or TRBV12-4 and TRBJ2-5; D may be TRBD1 (6 bases). V was shortened by 7 bases and J by 2 bases, with 14 bases between the two germline ends. The CDR3 spans 14 residues. Here the CDR3 DNA reads TGTGCCAGCAATACCGGGACATTACAAGAGACCCAGTACTTC. It codes for CASNTGTLQETQYF.

V is TRBV6-2 or TRBV6-3 and J is TRBJ2-7, with TRBD2 identical over 14 bases. The CDR3 totals 15 residues. Germline V CDR1 and CDR2: MNHEY, SVGEGT. V lost 4 bases, J lost 7 bases, and 6 bases stayed unmatched. CDR3 DNA: TGTGCCAGCAGTTCGACTGGGACTAGCGGGAGTGAGCAGTACTTC. Amino acids: CASSSTGTSGSEQYF.

This clonotype was observed a handful of times. The chain uses TRBV4-1 and TRBJ2-1, with TRBD2 matching 7 bases. Germline values: CDR1 MGHRA, CDR2 YSYEKL. Trimming removed 2 bases from V and 10 bases from J; junction bases left unmatched: 8. The CDR3 loop spans 14 amino acids. This CDR3 reads CASSQPRGEREQFF. The CDR3 coding sequence is TGCGCCAGCAGCCAACCACGGGGGGAAAGGGAGCAGTTCTTC.

This clonotype was seen ten or more times. V gene TRBV6-2 or TRBV6-3 combines with J gene TRBJ2-7; D gene unclear. The V end lost 0 bases, the J end lost 6 bases, and 18 bases lay between the germline ends. Germline-derived CDR1 and CDR2 are MNHEY and SVGEGT. CDR3 length: 16 amino acids. The CDR3 spells CASSYSMSPNPSEQYF. DNA for the CDR3: TGTGCCAGCAGTTACTCGATGTCACCTAACCCTTCCGAGCAGTACTTC.

The chain links TRBV7-2 to TRBJ2-7; D call uncertain. The CDR3 extends over 14 amino acids. The V end was cut by 2 bases, the J end by 0 bases, with 8 bases between. The germline V gene encodes CDR1 SGHTA and CDR2 FQGNSA. The CDR3: CASSLPPLSYEQYF. The CDR3 nucleotides read TGTGCCAGCAGCTTACCCCCCCTCTCCTACGAGCAGTACTTC.

This clonotype was seen ten or more times. The chain carries TRBV6-1 and TRBJ2-1; D is perhaps TRBD2 (6 bases). With 7 bases removed from V and 1 base from J, the gap between germline ends came to 11 bases. Germline V lookup: CDR1 MNHNS, CDR2 SASEGT. The CDR3 is 14 residues long. DNA for the CDR3: TGTGCCAGCATCACGGAGGGGTCCTACAATGAGCAGTTCTTC. Residues: CASITEGSYNEQFF.

This clonotype was observed at least ten times. The chain employs TRBV18 and TRBJ2-7; 10 positions match TRBD1. J was trimmed by 3 bases and V by 0 bases; bases with no gene match: 5. Germline V gene lookup returns CDR1 KGHSH and CDR2 LQKENI. This CDR3 spans 16 amino acids. DNA for the CDR3: TGTGCCAGCTCACCACCCGGGACAGGGGTTCTCTACGAGCAGTACTTC. As protein: CASSPPGTGVLYEQYF.

The V call is TRBV5-1, the J call TRBJ2-7, with TRBD1 as a possible D gene (5 bases). From germline, CDR1 is SGHRS and CDR2 YFSETQ. The CDR3 is 13 amino acids. V was cut by 2 bases and J by 3 bases, with 9 bases left in between. CDR3 DNA: TGCGCCAGCAGCTTTGACAGCAACTACGAGCAGTACTTC. Translating it yields CASSFDSNYEQYF.

This clonotype was counted only a few times. The rearrangement joins TRBV7-6 to TRBJ2-2; 13 bases agree with TRBD2. This CDR3 is 14 amino acids long. The V and J ends lost 10 bases and 4 bases, in that order; junction bases with no gene match: 3. The germline CDR1 and CDR2 sequences are SGHVS and FNYEAQ. The CDR3 is CATGTSGVTGELFF. The CDR3, as DNA: TGTGCCACCGGGACTAGCGGGGTCACCGGGGAGCTGTTTTTT.

This clonotype was counted only a few times. The chain combines TRBV6-5 with TRBJ2-7, with a possible D match to TRBD1 (5 bases). Germline CDR1 and CDR2: MNHEY and SVGAGI. The CDR3 contains 15 residues. Trimming removed 4 bases at V and 3 bases at J, with 16 bases between. The DNA for the CDR3 is TGTGCCAGCAGTTTGGGGCATTCCAGCCTCTACGAGCAGTACTTC. Translating it yields CASSLGHSSLYEQYF.

This CDR3 is CASSTGTTYEQYF. The CDR3 nucleotides are TGTGCCAGCAGCACCGGGACTACCTACGAGCAGTACTTC. The chain couples TRBV12-3 or TRBV12-4 to TRBJ2-7; 7 positions agree with TRBD2. V trimming: 6 bases; J trimming: 2 bases; junction bases outside the gene matches: 4. CDR3 length: 13 amino acids.

The chain carries TRBV4-1 and TRBJ1-5; D call uncertain. The CDR3 extends over 16 amino acids. Trimming removed 0 bases from V and 1 base from J, with 10 bases in between. Per germline, CDR1 MGHRA and CDR2 YSYEKL. This CDR3 is CASSQDGKGSNQPQHF. CDR3 DNA sequence: TGCGCCAGCAGCCAAGATGGGAAGGGCAGCAATCAGCCCCAGCATTTT.

At least ten counts were recorded for this clonotype. The chain has TRBV7-2 and TRBJ1-6; TRBD1 matches at 8 bases. This CDR3 spans 17 amino acids. V was pared by 5 bases and J by 7 bases, with 13 bases of the junction left unmatched. From germline, CDR1 is SGHTA and CDR2 FQGNSA. CDR3 nucleotide sequence: TGTGCCAGCAGCAAGACAGGGGTTCAGGGTCTGAATTCACCCCTCCACTTT. Protein: CASSKTGVQGLNSPLHF.

This clonotype was counted between two and nine times. The rearrangement links TRBV27 to TRBJ2-7; possible D gene TRBD1, 6 bases. Germline V CDR1 and CDR2: MNHEY, SMNVEV (reference sequence). CDR3 length equals 15 residues. The germline V and J ends were trimmed by 1 base and 3 bases, with 13 bases remaining between them. CDR3 in amino acids: CASSLWRGQNYEQYF. In DNA form, the CDR3 reads TGTGCCAGCAGTTTATGGCGAGGACAGAACTACGAGCAGTACTTC.

This clonotype was seen only a few times. The chain uses TRBV27 and TRBJ2-7; D call uncertain. Germline CDR1 reads MNHEY; CDR2 reads SMNVEV (reference sequence). The CDR3 loop spans 13 amino acids. Trimming removed 5 bases at V and 2 bases at J, with 10 bases between. The CDR3 sequence is CASSHRPPYEQYF. The CDR3 coding sequence is TGTGCCAGCAGTCACCGACCCCCCTACGAGCAGTACTTC.

J is TRBJ2-1 and V is TRBV20-1; 10 bases match TRBD1. Trimming removed 6 bases from V and 8 bases from J; junction bases left unmatched: 13. CDR3 length: 15 residues. Germline CDR1 DFQATT, CDR2 SNEGSKA (reference sequence). CDR3 nucleotide sequence: TGCAGTGCCCCCCTCGACAGGGGGCGCGAGGATGAGCAGTTCTTC. Translation: CSAPLDRGREDEQFF.

The V and J genes are TRBV6-2 or TRBV6-3 and TRBJ2-5, with D possibly being TRBD2 (5 bases). This CDR3 is built from 13 residues. Germline CDR1 reads MNHEY; CDR2 reads SVGEGT. The V gene lost 8 bases and the J gene lost 5 bases, with 15 bases spanning the gap. CDR3 bases: TGTGCCAGCGGATCCGCGGGCGCGGAGACCCAGTACTTC. Its translation: CASGSAGAETQYF.

This chain uses TRBV12-3 or TRBV12-4 with TRBJ2-1; D may be TRBD1 (6 bases). Between the trimmed V and J ends, which lost 3 bases and 3 bases, there was a span of 12 bases. This CDR3 comprises 15 residues. The CDR3 DNA reads TGTGCCAGCAGTTTCGGTAGGGGGAACTACAATGAGCAGTTCTTC. This gives the protein CASSFGRGNYNEQFF.

The rearrangement uses TRBV12-3 or TRBV12-4 and TRBJ1-6; the D gene is possibly TRBD1 (5 bases). Trimming removed 7 bases from V and 6 bases from J, with 10 bases in between. The CDR3 contains 13 residues. This CDR3 is CASTPGGNSPLHF. The CDR3 region has the DNA TGTGCCAGCACCCCTGGGGGTAATTCACCCCTCCACTTT.

This clonotype appeared many times. The V gene is TRBV9, the J gene TRBJ2-3; maybe TRBD2 (7 bases). Germline assignment: CDR1 SGDLS and CDR2 YYNGEE. V was pared by 0 bases and J by 1 base, with 12 bases between. This CDR3 has 16 residues. CDR3 loop: CASSVGGGGRTDTQYF. In DNA form, the CDR3 reads TGTGCCAGCAGCGTAGGTGGCGGGGGCCGCACAGATACGCAGTATTTT.

In this sample, this clonotype turned up a few times. The chain recombines TRBV29-1 with TRBJ1-6; 8 bases are a match to TRBD1. The CDR3 covers 14 residues. Germline lookup yields CDR1 SQVTM and CDR2 ANQGSEA. The junction had 7 bases not matched to a gene; V was cut back by 6 bases and J by 6 bases. CDR3 protein: CSVRTGTVNSPLHF. CDR3 nucleotide sequence: TGCAGCGTGAGGACAGGGACGGTTAATTCACCCCTCCACTTT.

This clonotype turned up a few times. This chain uses TRBV20-1 with TRBJ2-1; 7 nucleotides agree with TRBD2. The germline V gene has CDR1 DFQATT and CDR2 SNEGSKA (reference sequence). CDR3 length equals 14 residues. After removal of 3 bases from V and 7 bases from J, the junction contained 9 bases not matched to a gene. CDR3 in DNA: TGCAGTGCTAGTAAGGGTTACGGGGGGAATGAGCAGTTCTTC. Amino acids: CSASKGYGGNEQFF.

This clonotype was detected ten times or more. The rearrangement links TRBV28 to TRBJ2-7; 10 nucleotides match TRBD2. CDR1 is MDHEN and CDR2 is SYDVKM in the germline V gene. The CDR3 covers 17 residues. V was clipped by 5 bases and J by 2 bases; unmatched bases: 12. DNA for the CDR3: TGTGCCAGCAGTCAAACACTCCTAGCGGGGGATACCTACGAGCAGTACTTC. Residues: CASSQTLLAGDTYEQYF. The whole variable domain, filled in from reference TRBV28 and TRBJ2-7, reads DVKVTQSSRYLVKRTGEKVFLECVQDMDHENMFWYRQDPGLGLRLIYFSYDVKMKEKGDIPEGYSVSREKKERFSLILESASTNQTSMYLCASSQTLLAGDTYEQYFGPGTRLTVT.

The genes are TRBV14 and TRBJ2-7; 7 positions match TRBD1. With V trimmed by 7 bases and J by 2 bases, 8 bases remained unmatched. In germline, CDR1 is SGHDN, CDR2 FVKESK. CDR3 size: 14 residues. The CDR3 coding sequence is TGTGCCAGCAAGATAAACACAGGGGCCTACGAGCAGTACTTC. It codes for CASKINTGAYEQYF.

This clonotype showed up just a few times. The V gene is TRBV12-3 or TRBV12-4, the J gene TRBJ1-3; D gene uncertain. The CDR3 has 16 residues. V was pared by 2 bases and J by 0 bases, with 11 bases between. CDR3: CASSLRTARSGNTIYF. CDR3 DNA sequence: TGTGCCAGCAGTTTAAGGACGGCCCGCTCTGGAAACACCATATATTTT.